This TCR beta chain was identified in a study of CD8 T cells in Susac syndrome. Study outcomes and limitations: That the number of individuals in its TCR sequencing and HLA analysis was relatively small was acknowledged by the study.

Sequencing of TCR beta, carried out with a high-throughput approach, was applied to CD8+ and CD4+ T cells from the blood. The multiple sclerosis control group was made up of treatment-naive patients with stable or active relapsing-remitting disease. V dropped 0 bases and J dropped 3 bases, with 15 bases sitting between them. The CDR3 is made up of 16 amino acids. CDR1 is SGHNT and CDR2 is YYREEE in the germline V gene (reference sequence). On this clonotype itself: Its antigen is not known.

Reverse transcription of about 0.45 to 1 ug RNA used random hexamers. Amplification of the TCR beta CDR3 was carried out by immunoSEQ multiplex PCR, which spanned a total of 54 Vbeta and 13 Jbeta segments. Each CDR3 protein gets one entry after TCRdb re-called the immunoSEQ multiplex PCR reads with MiXCR. The data show more than 95,000 distinct CDR3 sequences, 93% seen once. The receptor was isolated from a human donor with multiple sclerosis. This chain connects TRBV5-4 to TRBJ1-2, with D uncertain. Input material: CD8+ T cells from PBMCs. The CDR3 DNA is TGTGCCAGCAGCTTGGGGGGTACAGAGCTTTACTATGGCTACACCTTC. Amino acids: CASSLGGTELYYGYTF.